Presented here are 8 T cell receptor beta chains from one specimen sequenced in a study of T cells in Graves' hyperthyroidism and ophthalmopathy. It was RNA transcripts that yielded the amplified TCR beta CDR3 regions. First-round RT-PCR of the TCR CDR3 relied on the HTBI primer set. TCRdb ran MiXCR on the multiplex PCR reads and lists one entry per CDR3 protein. The sample consists of 400,000 to 550,000 distinct CDR3 sequences, 13% to 15% of them appearing once. Material for sequencing was blood. The receptor source for this set is a woman under 30 with Graves' hyperthyroidism.

This clonotype was detected only a few times. The chain employs TRBV24-1 and TRBJ2-7, with D perhaps matching TRBD2 (6 bases). V shed 4 bases and J shed 2 bases, with 14 bases lying between them. Germline V gene lookup returns CDR1 KGHDR and CDR2 SFDVKD. This CDR3 has 15 amino acids. This CDR3 is CATSDRGLPPYEQYF. The DNA of the CDR3 is TGTGCCACCAGTGACCGAGGACTACCTCCCTACGAGCAGTACTTC.

The rearrangement uses TRBV4-1 and TRBJ1-1; D unresolved. CDR3 length: 17 residues. V was trimmed by 3 bases and J by 1 base, leaving 18 bases between them. Germline lookup yields CDR1 MGHRA and CDR2 YSYEKL. CDR3 protein: CASSHTINTGSNTEAFF. The CDR3 nucleotides are TGCGCCAGCAGCCACACCATAAATACGGGGTCGAACACTGAAGCTTTCTTT.

The chain is built from TRBV18 and TRBJ2-3; D possibly matches TRBD1 or TRBD2 (5 bases each). The CDR3 sequence is 14 residues long. V was trimmed by 3 bases and J by 3 bases, leaving 10 bases between them. The V gene's germline CDR1 is KGHSH and CDR2 LQKENI. The CDR3 spells CASSPRDGTDTQYF. DNA of the CDR3: TGTGCCAGCTCACCTAGGGACGGTACAGATACGCAGTATTTT.

Of note for this clonotype: The conserved phenylalanine or tryptophan normally closing the CDR3 is absent here, so this likely arose from a read error. The genes are TRBV19 and TRBJ1-5; D is unresolved. Germline V gene sequence: CDR1 LNHDA, CDR2 SQIVND (reference sequence). This CDR3 contains 15 residues. Trimming stripped 3 bases from V and 0 bases from J, with 9 bases between. The CDR3 loop is CASSIIVNSNQPQHL. CDR3 DNA sequence: TGTGCCAGTAGTATCATCGTGAATAGCAATCAGCCCCAGCATCTT.

This clonotype was seen a handful of times. The rearrangement uses TRBV25-1 and TRBJ2-7; TRBD2 might be the D (5 bases). V was clipped by 8 bases and J by 0 bases, with 26 bases between them. This CDR3 region has 18 residues. Per the germline V gene, CDR1 is MGHDK and CDR2 is SYGVNS. Here the CDR3 reads CASSNRLGSTDGSYEQYV. Here the CDR3 DNA reads TGTGCCAGCTCCAACCGACTTGGGAGTACGGACGGCTCCTACGAGCAGTACGTC.

This clonotype has at least ten counts. The chain links TRBV10-3 to TRBJ1-4, with D hard to call. V lost 0 bases to trimming and J lost 8 bases, with 16 bases between them. This CDR3 region has 16 residues. CDR1 is ENHRY and CDR2 is SYGVKD in the germline V gene. The CDR3 DNA is TGTGCCATCAGTGAGTCGGCGGGCCGCGAGGGAGAAAAACTGTTTTTT. Its protein is CAISESAGREGEKLFF.

In this sample, this clonotype turned up many times. This rearrangement joins TRBV30 to TRBJ1-1, with D possibly TRBD1 on 6 matching bases. With 0 bases removed from V and 5 bases from J, the gap between germline ends came to 13 bases. The CDR3 has 14 residues. Per germline, CDR1 GTSNPN and CDR2 SVGIG (reference sequence). The CDR3 loop reads CAWSVLQGWTEAFF. The CDR3 bases are TGTGCCTGGAGTGTACTGCAGGGGTGGACTGAAGCTTTCTTT.

This chain joins TRBV4-2 and TRBJ1-4, with D uncertain. The CDR3 is made up of 12 amino acids. CDR1 and CDR2 (germline): LGHNA, YNFKEQ. V was shortened by 6 bases and J by 8 bases, with 10 bases between the two germline ends. CDR3 protein: CASSLLGEKLFF. DNA of the CDR3: TGTGCCAGCAGTCTTCTAGGGGAAAAACTGTTTTTT.